Listed below are T cell receptor beta chains from one sample, sequenced in a study of siplizumab effects on memory and regulatory T cells. Clones were sequenced by immunoSEQ multiplex PCR, and TCRdb holds only the in-frame ones, with some missing. The profile shows approximately 90,000 clones, around 94% of them singletons. Sequences were obtained from non-Treg CD4+ T cells sorted from blood. Source of these receptors: a human donor in good health. Each CDR3 is given with its conserved first and last residue. A D gene is named only where the DNA matches it firmly. Some rows mark clone size as missing; the rest say once, few, many or name a class of expanded clone.

D: -; V: TRBV18; J: TRBJ2-7; size: -; DNA: TGTGCCAGCTCACCACAGACAGCCTCCTACGAGCAGTACTTC; CDR3: CASSPQTASYEQYF
D: TRBD2; V: TRBV6-4; J: TRBJ2-1; size: -; DNA: TGTGCCAGCAGGGCACTAGCGGGGGGATCCAATGAGCAGTTCTTC; CDR3: CASRALAGGSNEQFF
D: -; V: TRBV7-9; J: TRBJ2-2; size: -; DNA: TGTGCCAGCAGCTTATCTGGGGCCGGGGAGCTGTTTTTT; CDR3: CASSLSGAGELFF
D: -; V: TRBV27; J: TRBJ2-6; size: -; DNA: TGTGCCAGCAGTTTATATGCGGCTGGGGCCAACGTCCTGACTTTC; CDR3: CASSLYAAGANVLTF
D: TRBD2; V: TRBV5-1; J: TRBJ2-1; size: -; DNA: TGCGCCAGCAGCTTTCCCGGGACTAGCGGGGGTACCTACAATGAGCAGTTCTTC; CDR3: CASSFPGTSGGTYNEQFF
D: -; V: TRBV5-1; J: TRBJ1-2; size: -; DNA: TGCGCCAGCAGCCCCCGGGGGGGTGGCTATGGCTACACCTTC; CDR3: CASSPRGGGYGYTF
D: TRBD1; V: TRBV18; J: TRBJ2-7; size: -; DNA: TGTGCCAGCTCACCGCTACAGGGGGTGGACGAGCAGTACTTC; CDR3: CASSPLQGVDEQYF
D: -; V: TRBV6-6; J: TRBJ2-1; size: -; DNA: TGTGCCAGCAGTTACTTTGCGGTCTCCTACAATGAGCAGTTCTTC; CDR3: CASSYFAVSYNEQFF
D: -; V: TRBV15; J: TRBJ2-1; size: -; DNA: TGTGCCACCAGCAGAGATGGGGGGGCATGGGGAGAGCAGTTCTTC; CDR3: CATSRDGGAWGEQFF
D: TRBD1; V: TRBV6-1; J: TRBJ2-5; size: few; DNA: TGTGCCAGCACCGTATCGACAGGGTCGGAGACCCAGTACTTC; CDR3: CASTVSTGSETQYF
D: TRBD2; V: TRBV30; J: TRBJ2-3; size: -; DNA: TGTGCCCGGAGTACTTCCGGGACTAGCTTTTATTTT; CDR3: CARSTSGTSFYF
D: TRBD2; V: TRBV4-1; J: TRBJ2-1; size: -; DNA: TGCGCCAGCAGCCAAACACCGGGACTAGCAGGTGAGCAGTTCTTC; CDR3: CASSQTPGLAGEQFF
D: TRBD2; V: TRBV10-3; J: TRBJ2-3; size: -; DNA: TGTGCCATCAGTGAAAATCGCCTCCGGGGGGGGGCAAAAAGCACAGATACGCAGTATTTT; CDR3: CAISENRLRGGAKSTDTQYF
D: TRBD2; V: TRBV7-2; J: TRBJ2-1; size: -; DNA: TGTGCCAGCAGCAAAGCGGGAGTAAGGGTCAATGAGCAGTTCTTC; CDR3: CASSKAGVRVNEQFF
D: -; V: TRBV6-5; J: TRBJ1-2; size: -; DNA: TGTGCCAGCAAGACGGTGTCTAACTATGGCTACACCTTC; CDR3: CASKTVSNYGYTF
D: -; V: TRBV9; J: TRBJ1-2; size: -; DNA: TGTGCCAGCAGCCCGGGGCCTAACTATGGCTACACCTTC; CDR3: CASSPGPNYGYTF
D: TRBD2; V: TRBV18; J: TRBJ2-2; size: -; DNA: TGTGCCAGCTCACAGCTACCTAGCGGGAGGTCGGTCACCGGGGAGCTGTTTTTT; CDR3: CASSQLPSGRSVTGELFF
D: TRBD2; V: TRBV27; J: TRBJ2-1; size: -; DNA: TGTGCCAGCACTATAGCGGGGGGGTACAATGAGCAGTTCTTC; CDR3: CASTIAGGYNEQFF
D: -; V: TRBV6-1; J: TRBJ1-5; size: -; DNA: TGTGCCAGCCGACAGACTAGCAATCAGCCCCAGCATTTT; CDR3: CASRQTSNQPQHF
D: -; V: TRBV9; J: TRBJ2-3; size: -; DNA: TGTGCCAGCAGCGTATCTGGACTTAACACAGATACGCAGTATTTT; CDR3: CASSVSGLNTDTQYF
D: -; V: TRBV6-6; J: TRBJ2-3; size: -; DNA: TGTGCCAGCAGCCCGACGAACCGGGACCTGATGCAGTATTTT; CDR3: CASSPTNRDLMQYF
D: -; V: TRBV11-2; J: TRBJ1-2; size: -; DNA: TGTGCCAGCACCCAGACCGGGGGGGACTATGGCTACACCTTC; CDR3: CASTQTGGDYGYTF
D: TRBD1; V: TRBV6-5; J: TRBJ1-5; size: -; DNA: TGTGCCAGCAGGTCAGGGGGCGGGAAGTTTCAGCCCCAGCATTTT; CDR3: CASRSGGGKFQPQHF
D: -; V: TRBV5-1; J: TRBJ2-7; size: once; DNA: TGCGCCAGCAGCTTGGCCACGGTCTCCTACGAGCAGTACTTC; CDR3: CASSLATVSYEQYF
D: TRBD1; V: TRBV2; J: TRBJ2-5; size: -; DNA: TGTGCCAGCAGTGGTAGGGACAGTGACCAAGAGACCCAGTACTTC; CDR3: CASSGRDSDQETQYF
D: -; V: TRBV27; J: TRBJ2-3; size: -; DNA: TGTGCCAGCAGTTTGGTCGGAGTACTCCATACGCAGTATTTT; CDR3: CASSLVGVLHTQYF
D: TRBD2; V: TRBV7-9; J: TRBJ2-3; size: -; DNA: TGTGCCAGCAGCTTCGTCGCGGGAGGGACAGATACGCAGTATTTT; CDR3: CASSFVAGGTDTQYF
D: TRBD1; V: TRBV2; J: TRBJ2-7; size: -; DNA: TGTGCCAGCAGCCGGGACAGGAGCTCCTACGAGCAGTACTTC; CDR3: CASSRDRSSYEQYF
D: -; V: TRBV23-1; J: TRBJ1-3; size: -; DNA: TGCGCCAGCAGAGACAACTTTCCGCCGGGACATAGCTCTGGAAACACCATATATTTT; CDR3: CASRDNFPPGHSSGNTIYF
D: -; V: TRBV29-1; J: TRBJ2-2; size: -; DNA: TGCAGCGTTGCCCCCGCAGCGAACCAGATCACCGGGGAGCTGTTTTTT; CDR3: CSVAPAANQITGELFF
D: TRBD2; V: TRBV5-5; J: TRBJ2-7; size: -; DNA: TGTGCCAGCAGCCGGACTAGCGGTAGCTCCTACGAGCAGTACTTC; CDR3: CASSRTSGSSYEQYF
D: -; V: TRBV7-3; J: TRBJ2-3; size: -; DNA: TGTGCCAGCAGCTTAACTAGCAGGGAGGATACGCAGTATTTT; CDR3: CASSLTSREDTQYF
D: TRBD1; V: TRBV6-5; J: TRBJ1-3; size: -; DNA: TGTGCCAGCAGTTACCACAAGACAGGGAATGGAAACACCATATATTTT; CDR3: CASSYHKTGNGNTIYF
D: -; V: TRBV11-2; J: TRBJ2-1; size: once; DNA: TGTGCCAGCAGCTCCCAAGGGAGCTCCTACAATGAGCAGTTCTTC; CDR3: CASSSQGSSYNEQFF
D: -; V: TRBV6-1; J: TRBJ2-5; size: -; DNA: TGTGCCAGCAGTCCCGGGACCATGAAGTCGACCCAGTACTTC; CDR3: CASSPGTMKSTQYF
D: -; V: TRBV27; J: TRBJ1-3; size: -; DNA: TGTGCCAGCAGTTTCCACAGTGGAAACACCATATATTTT; CDR3: CASSFHSGNTIYF
D: TRBD2; V: TRBV10-1; J: TRBJ2-3; size: -; DNA: TGCGCCAGCAGTGAGGCGGGGGGACCGAGAGATACGCAGTATTTT; CDR3: CASSEAGGPRDTQYF
D: -; V: TRBV30; J: TRBJ2-3; size: -; DNA: TGTGCCTGGAGTGTAGGCGGCCTCGATACGCAGTATTTT; CDR3: CAWSVGGLDTQYF
D: -; V: TRBV20-1; J: TRBJ2-7; size: -; DNA: TGCAGTGCTAGAGAACTTAACGAGCAGTACTTC; CDR3: CSARELNEQYF
D: -; V: TRBV2; J: TRBJ1-4; size: -; DNA: TGTGCCAGCAGTTTACAGGGAACTAATGAAAAACTGTTTTTT; CDR3: CASSLQGTNEKLFF
D: TRBD2; V: TRBV7-6; J: TRBJ2-1; size: -; DNA: TGTGCCAGCAGCTTAGCTAGCGGGAGTCCCTACAATGAGCAGTTCTTC; CDR3: CASSLASGSPYNEQFF
D: -; V: TRBV19; J: TRBJ1-4; size: -; DNA: TGTGCCAGTAGTATAGATAAGCAGGGCGCAACTAATGAAAAACTGTTTTTT; CDR3: CASSIDKQGATNEKLFF
D: TRBD1; V: TRBV6-5; J: TRBJ1-4; size: -; DNA: TGTGCCAGCAGGGATCCGGGACAGGGGGAAAAACTGTTTTTT; CDR3: CASRDPGQGEKLFF
D: -; V: TRBV28; J: TRBJ2-5; size: -; DNA: TGTGCCAGCGCCAACGGGGCCCGCGGGGAGACCCAGTACTTC; CDR3: CASANGARGETQYF
D: -; V: TRBV29-1; J: TRBJ1-4; size: -; DNA: TGCAGCGTGATGGACGGGGATGAAAAACTGTTTTTT; CDR3: CSVMDGDEKLFF
D: TRBD1; V: TRBV5-1; J: TRBJ1-1; size: -; DNA: TGCGCCAGCAGCTTGGACAGGGGGCGGTGGACTGAAGCTTTCTTT; CDR3: CASSLDRGRWTEAFF
D: TRBD1; V: TRBV29-1; J: TRBJ2-7; size: -; DNA: TGCAGCGGAGGACAGGTCTACGAGCAGTACTTC; CDR3: CSGGQVYEQYF
D: TRBD2; V: TRBV28; J: TRBJ2-1; size: -; DNA: TGTGCCAGCAGTCCCCCCGGGACTAGCGGGAGGGCGGGTCGGTTCTTC; CDR3: CASSPPGTSGRAGRFF
D: -; V: TRBV15; J: TRBJ2-6; size: once; DNA: TGTGCCACCAGTGGAATCCACTCTGGGGCCAACGTCCTGACTTTC; CDR3: CATSGIHSGANVLTF
D: TRBD2; V: TRBV27; J: TRBJ2-3; size: -; DNA: TGTGCCAGCAGCATCCGGACTAGCGGGGGCTTCGCCACAGATACGCAGTATTTT; CDR3: CASSIRTSGGFATDTQYF
D: -; V: TRBV6-5; J: TRBJ1-5; size: once; DNA: TGTGCCAGCAGCATTAGGGGAGGGAGCAATCAGCCCCAGCATTTT; CDR3: CASSIRGGSNQPQHF
D: -; V: TRBV6-1; J: TRBJ2-3; size: once; DNA: TGTGCCAGCAGTGGCAGACTAGGAGGGGGCACAGATACGCAGTATTTT; CDR3: CASSGRLGGGTDTQYF
D: -; V: TRBV7-2; J: TRBJ2-1; size: -; DNA: TGTGCCAGCAGCCAGAAGAGCTCCTACAATGAGCAGTTCTTC; CDR3: CASSQKSSYNEQFF
D: -; V: TRBV19; J: TRBJ2-6; size: -; DNA: TGTGCCAGTAGAATCCACGAGGGAACCGGGGCCAACGTCCTGACTTTC; CDR3: CASRIHEGTGANVLTF
D: TRBD2; V: TRBV5-1; J: TRBJ2-3; size: -; DNA: TGCGCCAGCAGCACGGGACTAGCGGGAGTAGATACGCAGTATTTT; CDR3: CASSTGLAGVDTQYF
D: -; V: TRBV5-6; J: TRBJ1-1; size: -; DNA: TGTGCCAGCAGCCAAGGGACAAGGGGTGAAGCTTTCTTT; CDR3: CASSQGTRGEAFF
D: -; V: TRBV18; J: TRBJ1-1; size: once; DNA: TGTGCCAGCTCCCCGAGGGACCAGAACACTGAAGCTTTCTTT; CDR3: CASSPRDQNTEAFF